The 24 T cell receptor beta chains presented below share a single source sample, sequenced in a study of regulatory T cells in long-lasting Graves disease (dated by TCRdb to about 2021). The library was produced with multiplex PCR. Sequencing took place on an Illumina HiSeq 4000. iRepertoire HTBI primers and Arm-PCR amplification of CDR3 regions were used to construct TCR beta libraries. The public reads were quality trimmed at Q25 with fastp and then assembled into clones with MiXCR by TCRdb, keeping productive beta chains. Merged by CDR3 protein, the rows form single entries marked with the most common genes and DNA. This sample holds 300,000 or so distinct CDR3 sequences; about 20% were observed only once. Less than 35% of the sample rests with the top ten. The intended sense of this specimen's time point label: persistent/refractory GD, antithyroid drugs over 5 years with positive TRAb. RNA was extracted from PBMCs in TRIzol for both TCR sequencing and RNA sequencing.

The specimen was peripheral blood mononuclear cells (PBMCs), collected when the disease was refractory, from a patient treated with antithyroid drugs. These receptors all come from a female donor with Graves disease.

In this sample, this clonotype turned up a few times. The genes are TRBV4-3 and TRBJ1-4, with D perhaps matching TRBD1 (5 bases). The length of the CDR3 is 15 residues. The ends were cut back, 4 bases at V and 7 bases at J, with 16 bases in the middle. Germline CDR1 LGHNA, CDR2 YSLEER. CDR3 in amino acids: CASSPHSGESEKLFF. The CDR3 region has the DNA TGCGCCAGCAGCCCACATTCGGGGGAGAGTGAAAAACTGTTTTTT.

The sample holds many counts of this clonotype. This chain connects TRBV27 to TRBJ2-5; D call uncertain. The CDR3 covers 15 residues. The germline V gene encodes CDR1 MNHEY and CDR2 SMNVEV (reference sequence). Trimming cost V 5 bases and J 5 bases, with 18 bases left between them. The CDR3 protein is CASSIHQDLKETQYF. In nucleotides, the CDR3 is TGTGCCAGCAGTATACATCAAGACCTCAAGGAGACCCAGTACTTC.

This clonotype was observed a few times. The J gene is TRBJ2-7, the V gene TRBV20-1; 7 bases line up with TRBD2. Germline CDR1 reads DFQATT; CDR2 reads SNEGSKA (reference sequence). The CDR3 contains 14 residues. Germline trimming cut 1 base from V and 2 bases from J; bases unmatched to any gene: 5. DNA of the CDR3: TGCAGTGCTAGAGGGTCCAGCGGGACCTACGAGCAGTACTTC. This gives the protein CSARGSSGTYEQYF.

A few counts support this clonotype. The chain combines TRBV6-9 with TRBJ2-5; perhaps TRBD1 as D (5 bases). CDR3 length equals 14 residues. V shed 3 bases and J shed 4 bases, with 12 bases lying between them. Per the germline V gene, CDR1 is MNHGY and CDR2 is SVAAGI. Written as DNA, the CDR3 is TGTGCCAGCAGTTACTCAGGGTTCCCAGAGACCCAGTACTTC. This encodes CASSYSGFPETQYF.

This clonotype was recorded many times. The gene calls are TRBV11-2 and TRBJ2-2; D ambiguous. Germline V gives CDR1 SGHAT, CDR2 FQNNGV. The V and J ends lost 5 bases and 1 base respectively, with 5 bases between them. The CDR3 is made up of 13 amino acids. The chain's CDR3 is CASSLQNTGELFF. In DNA form, the CDR3 reads TGTGCCAGCAGCCTACAGAACACCGGGGAGCTGTTTTTT.

V is TRBV7-9 and J is TRBJ1-3; weak D call: TRBD1 (5 bases). V lost 11 bases to trimming and J lost 0 bases, with 20 bases between them. Germline V lookup: CDR1 SEHNR, CDR2 FQNEAQ (reference sequence). The CDR3 consists of 16 residues. The CDR3 DNA is TGTGCCGGTGGGGCGGAGATACTTTCCTCTGGAAACACCATATATTTT. Protein sequence: CAGGAEILSSGNTIYF.

This clonotype has a count of ten or more. This chain links TRBV12-3 or TRBV12-4 with TRBJ2-5, with D unresolved. With 3 bases removed from V and 1 base from J, the gap between germline ends came to 12 bases. This CDR3 contains 15 residues. CDR3 residues: CASSFVDNTQETQYF. DNA of the CDR3: TGTGCCAGCAGTTTCGTGGATAACACCCAAGAGACCCAGTACTTC.

The CDR3 coding sequence is TGTGCCAGAGTCCTTCCGGGACTTTCAGCGAACACCATATATTTT. It is translated as CARVLPGLSANTIYF. The genes are TRBV27 and TRBJ1-3, with D possibly matching TRBD1 (5 bases). This CDR3 region has 15 residues. Germline CDR1 reads MNHEY; CDR2 reads SMNVEV (reference sequence). V was clipped by 9 bases and J by 7 bases, with 22 bases between them.

This clonotype was counted a single time. This may be a read error, as it is one base from a much larger clone. The CDR3 region has the DNA TGTGCCAGCAGCTTTAGCGCAGGGGGTGATTCACCCCTCCACTTT. Encoded protein: CASSFSAGGDSPLHF. This chain uses TRBV7-9 with TRBJ1-6; TRBD1 aligns across 7 bases. Trimming took 3 bases from V and 8 from J; bases not matched to a gene: 7. The germline V gene encodes CDR1 SEHNR and CDR2 FQNEAQ (reference sequence). This CDR3 has 15 residues.

This clonotype showed up many times. The genes are TRBV6-1 and TRBJ2-5; the D call may be TRBD1 or TRBD2 (5 bases each). Germline V gene data show CDR1 as MNHNS and CDR2 as SASEGT. V lost 5 bases and J lost 7, with 11 bases in between. The length of the CDR3 is 12 residues. CDR3 region: CASSPPGGTQYF. For the CDR3, the DNA is TGTGCCAGCAGTCCCCCTGGGGGGACCCAGTACTTC.

The sample holds many counts of this clonotype. Mismatch with germline at one junction end may stem from a read error. The chain couples TRBV2 to TRBJ2-7, with 10 bases fitting TRBD2. The CDR3 is 14 amino acids. Looked up from germline, CDR1 is SNHLY and CDR2 is FYNNEI. In DNA, the CDR3 is TGTGTCAGCAGTGTAAGCGGGGGGGCCTCCGAGCAGTACTTC. Translated: CVSSVSGGASEQYF.

This clonotype was recorded a few times. J is TRBJ2-5 and V is TRBV19, with 8 nucleotides matching TRBD2. Germline V gene sequence: CDR1 LNHDA, CDR2 SQIVND (reference sequence). This CDR3 is built from 15 residues. Germline trimming cut 4 bases from V and 4 bases from J; bases unmatched to any gene: 8. The CDR3 region has the DNA TGTGCCAGTAGTACCCCCGGGACTAGGGGAGAGACCCAGTACTTC. Residues: CASSTPGTRGETQYF.

The chain carries TRBV5-1 and TRBJ2-7; D uncertain. Germline CDR1 SGHRS, CDR2 YFSETQ. The CDR3 loop spans 14 amino acids. V was pared by 4 bases and J by 3 bases, with 14 bases between. The CDR3 loop reads CASSQNPGYYEQYF. The CDR3 region has the DNA TGCGCCAGCAGCCAAAATCCCGGCTACTACGAGCAGTACTTC.

The chain couples TRBV4-1 to TRBJ2-7, with 7 bases identical to TRBD1. V lost 4 bases, J lost 5 bases, and 11 bases stayed unmatched. Germline values: CDR1 MGHRA, CDR2 YSYEKL. This CDR3 contains 15 residues. The CDR3 nucleotides are TGCGCCAGCAGCCCCCTAGGGCTAGGGACAGACGAGCAGTACTTC. Residues: CASSPLGLGTDEQYF.

This clonotype was detected only a few times. J is TRBJ1-2 and V is TRBV5-1; the match to TRBD1 covers 10 bases. The J segment lost 7 bases and the V segment lost 5 bases, leaving 8 bases of the junction unmatched. Germline loops: CDR1 SGHRS, CDR2 YFSETQ. The CDR3 spans 14 residues. In nucleotides, the CDR3 is TGCGCCAGCAGAACCGGGACAGGGGATTTTGGCTACACCTTC. Translated, it gives CASRTGTGDFGYTF.

This clonotype has just a few counts. This chain connects TRBV7-9 to TRBJ1-2, with 7 bases lining up with TRBD1. This CDR3 is built from 15 residues. Germline CDR1 and CDR2: SEHNR and FQNEAQ (reference sequence). J gave up 4 bases and V 1 base, and 6 bases lay outside the gene matches. CDR3 bases: TGTGCCAGCAGCTTAGAGGGGGCCGGTAGCTATGGCTACACCTTC. This gives the protein CASSLEGAGSYGYTF.

This clonotype was seen a few times. This chain links TRBV9 with TRBJ1-1; 7 positions match TRBD1. CDR1 is SGDLS and CDR2 is YYNGEE in the germline V gene. CDR3 length: 13 residues. J lost 8 bases, V lost 0 bases, and 4 bases had no gene match. The CDR3 protein is CASSVGDSAEAFF. CDR3 nucleotides: TGTGCCAGCAGCGTAGGGGACAGTGCAGAAGCTTTCTTT.

Ten or more counts support this clonotype. The rearrangement joins TRBV12-3 or TRBV12-4 to TRBJ1-5; D may be TRBD1 (5 bases). This CDR3 region has 16 residues. V was shortened by 5 bases and J by 0 bases, with 14 bases between the two germline ends. CDR3 in amino acids: CASSPTGGLSNQPQHF. CDR3 coding DNA: TGTGCCAGCAGTCCCACTGGGGGTCTTAGCAATCAGCCCCAGCATTTT.

This clonotype showed up just a few times. The genes are TRBV24-1 and TRBJ1-5, with unresolved D. Per the germline V gene, CDR1 is KGHDR and CDR2 is SFDVKD. This CDR3 is 11 amino acids long. Trimming cost V 7 bases and J 6 bases, with 6 bases left between them. The CDR3 DNA follows: TGTGCCACCAGATTGTGTCAGCCCCAGCATTTT. It translates to CATRLCQPQHF.

This clonotype has a count of ten or more. J is TRBJ1-5 and V is TRBV20-1; D remains ambiguous. V shed 3 bases and J shed 3 bases, with 18 bases lying between them. This CDR3 contains 16 residues. Germline-derived CDR1 and CDR2 are DFQATT and SNEGSKA (reference sequence). CDR3 residues: CSASQAGPGFNQPQHF. The CDR3 DNA is TGCAGTGCTAGTCAAGCGGGCCCCGGCTTCAATCAGCCCCAGCATTTT.

The chain couples TRBV5-1 to TRBJ2-7; tentatively, D is TRBD2 (6 bases). The CDR3 is 12 amino acids. Germline values: CDR1 SGHRS, CDR2 YFSETQ. V lost 5 bases and J lost 2, with 8 bases in between. The chain's CDR3 is CASSAGPYEQYF. DNA of the CDR3: TGCGCCAGCAGTGCGGGACCCTACGAGCAGTACTTC.

This clonotype was observed many times. CDR3: CASFSGGVEKLFF. CDR3 DNA: TGTGCCAGCTTTTCGGGGGGCGTTGAAAAACTGTTTTTT. The chain has TRBV6-1 and TRBJ1-4, with a possible D match to TRBD1 (6 bases). The CDR3 spans 13 residues. Between the trimmed V and J ends, which lost 8 bases and 7 bases, there was a span of 14 bases. Per the germline V gene, CDR1 is MNHNS and CDR2 is SASEGT.

This clonotype was counted at least ten times. The chain is built from TRBV15 and TRBJ2-7; TRBD1 matches at 10 bases. There are 13 residues in the CDR3. Germline values: CDR1 LNHNV, CDR2 YYDKDF (reference sequence). V lost 5 bases, J lost 3 bases, and 1 base stayed unmatched. The CDR3 protein is CATSRDRGYEQYF. The CDR3 nucleotides read TGTGCCACCAGCCGGGACAGGGGCTACGAGCAGTACTTC.

The rearrangement links TRBV12-5 to TRBJ1-6; 9 nucleotides agree with TRBD1. The CDR3 length is 14 residues. After removal of 4 bases from V and 10 bases from J, the junction contained 5 bases not matched to a gene. CDR1 and CDR2 from the germline V gene are LGHNT and FRNRAP. The CDR3 DNA is TGTGCTAGTGGTTCTTCAACAGGGGGCTCACCCCTCCACTTT. Protein product: CASGSSTGGSPLHF. The whole variable domain, remainder taken from reference TRBV12-5 and TRBJ1-6, is DARVTQTPRHKVTEMGQEVTMRCQPILGHNTVFWYRQTMMQGLELLAYFRNRAPLDDSGMPKDRFSAEMPDATLATLKIQPSEPRDSAVYFCASGSSTGGSPLHFGNGTRLTVT.